The 10 T cell receptor beta chains below were found in one sample sequenced in a study of blood T cells in healthy people across ages. A second PCR of about 6 to 11 cycles used a sample-barcoded 5' primer and a J-beta primer mix. TCRdb reprocessed the 5' RACE reads with MiXCR, giving one entry per CDR3 protein. The table has about 1 million distinct CDR3 sequences, 40% to 50% seen once. The sequencing sample was made of blood. The origin of the receptors is a woman aged 55-69 years in good health.

The rearrangement joins TRBV15 to TRBJ2-5; TRBD1 agrees at 10 bases. The J call is doubtful: the DNA matches TRBJ2-7 better. Germline lookup yields CDR1 LNHNV and CDR2 YYDKDF (reference sequence). CDR3 size: 13 residues. The CDR3 nucleotides read TGTGCCACCGGGGGACAGGGGCCTTACGAGCAGTACTTC. Amino acids: CATGGQGPYEQYF.

The CDR3 loop reads CSASGGLAGDHEQYF. Here the CDR3 DNA reads TGCAGTGCTAGTGGGGGACTAGCGGGAGATCACGAGCAGTACTTC. The chain carries TRBV20-1 and TRBJ2-7; 14 positions match TRBD2. The CDR3 is 15 residues long. Germline CDR1 reads DFQATT; CDR2 reads SNEGSKA (reference sequence). V dropped 3 bases and J dropped 5; count of bases not matched to a gene: 6.

This rearrangement joins TRBV30 to TRBJ2-1, with a possible D match to TRBD2 (5 bases). Germline V gives CDR1 GTSNPN, CDR2 SVGIG (reference sequence). CDR3 length: 12 residues. Trimming cost V 1 base and J 6 bases, with 7 bases left between them. The CDR3 nucleotides read TGTGCCTGGAGTGGTACTAGCAATGAGCAGTTCTTC. This gives the protein CAWSGTSNEQFF.

This clonotype has only a few counts. J is TRBJ2-5 and V is TRBV25-1; D possibly uses TRBD1 or TRBD2 (6 bases each). Looked up from germline, CDR1 is MGHDK and CDR2 is SYGVNS. V lost 5 bases and J 11 bases, leaving 15 bases between the germline ends. This CDR3 has 12 residues. CDR3 loop: CASSLGGTLQYF. The CDR3 coding sequence is TGTGCCAGCAGTTTGGGGGGCACCCTGCAGTACTTC.

This clonotype was counted only a few times. The chain carries TRBV7-8 and TRBJ2-5; D may be TRBD2 (5 bases). The V gene lost 3 bases and the J gene lost 11 bases, with 22 bases spanning the gap. The germline V gene has CDR1 SGHVS and CDR2 FQNEAQ. This CDR3 has 15 residues. The chain's CDR3 is CASSLRERLNNEQYF. For the CDR3, the DNA is TGTGCCAGCAGCTTGCGAGAGCGGCTAAACAATGAGCAGTACTTC.

This chain uses TRBV5-1 with TRBJ2-5; D possibly corresponds to TRBD2 (5 bases). Trimming removed 4 bases at V and 5 bases at J, with 15 bases between. Germline CDR1 and CDR2: SGHRS and YFSETQ. The CDR3 consists of 14 residues. CDR3 amino acids: CASSDALGSETQYF. CDR3 nucleotide sequence: TGCGCCAGCAGCGATGCACTGGGGAGTGAGACCCAGTACTTC.

The CDR3 DNA follows: TGTGCCAGCAGCCAAGTAGCTAGCGGGAGGATTAATGAGCAGTTCTTC. This codes for CASSQVASGRINEQFF. The chain recombines TRBV7-6 with TRBJ2-1, with TRBD2 identical over 11 bases. With 5 bases clipped from V and 7 bases from J, the junction kept 10 bases outside the gene matches. The CDR3 loop spans 16 amino acids. Looked up from germline, CDR1 is SGHVS and CDR2 is FNYEAQ.

CDR3 residues: CASRLLGQGRKNTEAFF. CDR3 nucleotide sequence: TGTGCCAGCAGATTACTCGGACAGGGGAGAAAGAACACTGAAGCTTTCTTT. The V gene is TRBV6-5, the J gene TRBJ1-1; 9 positions match TRBD1. Germline values: CDR1 MNHEY, CDR2 SVGAGI. Losses at the gene ends were 6 bases for V and 1 base for J; bases not matched to a gene: 12. The length of the CDR3 is 17 residues.

The V and J genes are TRBV4-2 and TRBJ2-1, with 7 bases matching TRBD2. Trimming took 4 bases from V and 7 from J; bases not matched to a gene: 13. The CDR3 is made up of 16 amino acids. Germline V gene sequence: CDR1 LGHNA, CDR2 YNFKEQ. The CDR3 here is CASSPTGGRPTNEQFF. CDR3 DNA: TGTGCCAGCAGCCCGACCGGCGGGAGACCTACGAATGAGCAGTTCTTC.

This chain links TRBV24-1 with TRBJ2-3, with D maybe TRBD1 (7 bases). The CDR3 covers 15 residues. Trimming removed 4 bases from V and 1 base from J, with 11 bases in between. Per the germline V gene, CDR1 is KGHDR and CDR2 is SFDVKD. CDR3 DNA sequence: TGTGCCACCAGTGACGGAGGGACAGGCACAGATACGCAGTATTTT. Amino acid sequence: CATSDGGTGTDTQYF.